The T cell receptor (beta chain) described here comes from a study of T cells after yellow fever vaccination. Study in general: Fractions containing few cells were prepared with SMART-Seq v4 Ultra Low Input.

UMIs were added to TCR cDNA along with a universal primer site when it was made by 5'RACE template switching. TCRdb used MiXCR to reprocess the 5' RACE reads, holding one entry per CDR3 protein. The sample has 350,000 to 450,000 distinct CDR3 sequences, 6.2% seen once. In its sample, this clonotype was seen many times. No antigen is known for it. There are 15 residues in the CDR3. The ends were cut back, 3 bases at V and 5 bases at J, with 13 bases in the middle. CDR1 KGHDR and CDR2 SFDVKD come from the germline V gene. The study, taken as a whole, reports: Clonotypes appearing in both CD4 and CD8 compartments existed, and their share was small. Contamination by abundant bulk-population clonotypes could be present in FACS-sorted repertoires.

Material: PBMCs, obtained 5 days after the yellow fever booster vaccination. The sequence was obtained from a man aged 30 to 39 who received the YFV17D yellow fever vaccine. The rearrangement links TRBV24-1 to TRBJ2-1, with D perhaps TRBD1 or TRBD2 (5 bases each). The CDR3 nucleotides read TGTGCCACCAGTGATCCTATACCGGGACACAATGAGCAGTTCTTC. Protein sequence: CATSDPIPGHNEQFF.